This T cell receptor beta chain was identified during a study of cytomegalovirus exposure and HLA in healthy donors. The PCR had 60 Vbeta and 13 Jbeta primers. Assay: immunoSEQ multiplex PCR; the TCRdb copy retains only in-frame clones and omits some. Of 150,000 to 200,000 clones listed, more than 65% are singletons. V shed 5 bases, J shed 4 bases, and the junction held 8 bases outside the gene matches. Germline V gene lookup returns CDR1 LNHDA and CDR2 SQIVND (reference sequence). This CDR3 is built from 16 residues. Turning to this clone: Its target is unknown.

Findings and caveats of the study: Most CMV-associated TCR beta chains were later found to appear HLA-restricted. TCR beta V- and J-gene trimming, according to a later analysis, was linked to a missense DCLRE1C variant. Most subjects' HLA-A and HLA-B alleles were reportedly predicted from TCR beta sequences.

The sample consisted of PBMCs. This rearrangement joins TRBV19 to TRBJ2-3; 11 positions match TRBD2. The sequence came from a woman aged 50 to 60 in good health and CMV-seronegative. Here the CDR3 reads CASSGKTSGDPDTQYF. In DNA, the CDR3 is TGTGCCAGTAGTGGGAAGACTAGCGGGGACCCAGATACGCAGTATTTT.